The 30 T cell receptor beta chains below come from one sample, sequenced in a study of response to subunit inactivated influenza vaccine. One entry per CDR3 protein results from TCRdb running MiXCR on the RT-PCR reads. The sample has under 850,000 distinct CDR3 sequences; approximately 17% are singletons. This specimen was PBMCs from blood, taken about 5 days after vaccination. These receptor sequences come from a man aged 50-59 years who received an inactivated influenza vaccine.

The chain has TRBV9 and TRBJ1-1; D not certain. V was pared by 0 bases and J by 7 bases, with 13 bases between. The germline V gene encodes CDR1 SGDLS and CDR2 YYNGEE. This CDR3 region has 14 residues. CDR3 region: CASSVAEGLHEAFF. As DNA, the CDR3 is TGTGCCAGCAGCGTAGCCGAAGGGTTACATGAAGCTTTCTTT.

The J gene is TRBJ2-7, the V gene TRBV3-1, with 12 bases identical to TRBD1. Germline CDR1 reads LGHDT; CDR2 reads YNNKEL (reference sequence). Trimming at V came to 5 bases and at J to 5 bases, leaving 4 bases not matched to a gene. The CDR3 totals 14 residues. The CDR3 coding sequence is TGTGCCAGCAGCGATGGGACAGGGGGCAACGAGCAGTACTTC. As protein: CASSDGTGGNEQYF.

The rearrangement joins TRBV28 to TRBJ2-3, with 9 bases matching TRBD2. The J segment lost 2 bases and the V segment lost 6 bases, leaving 9 bases of the junction unmatched. CDR3 length: 16 residues. CDR1 MDHEN and CDR2 SYDVKM come from the germline V gene. CDR3 sequence: CASSPGAGGNTDTQYF. For the CDR3, the DNA is TGTGCCAGCAGCCCGGGAGCGGGAGGAAACACAGATACGCAGTATTTT.

This clonotype was counted ten times or more. This chain's CDR3 is CASSLGDRGWHSPLHF. Written as DNA, the CDR3 is TGCGCCAGCAGCTTGGGGGACAGGGGGTGGCATTCACCCCTCCACTTT. This chain connects TRBV5-1 to TRBJ1-6; TRBD1 aligns across 11 bases. The V gene's germline CDR1 is SGHRS and CDR2 YFSETQ. V dropped 0 bases and J dropped 8; count of bases not matched to a gene: 4. The CDR3 extends over 16 amino acids.

This clonotype came up a few times. V is TRBV4-1 and J is TRBJ2-3, with TRBD1 identical over 10 bases. The CDR3 length is 17 residues. V was pared by 0 bases and J by 6 bases, with 9 bases of the junction left unmatched. Germline-derived CDR1 and CDR2 are MGHRA and YSYEKL. CDR3 region: CASSQDGTGELWDTQYF. The CDR3 nucleotides are TGCGCCAGCAGCCAAGACGGGACAGGGGAGCTTTGGGATACGCAGTATTTT.

This clonotype was detected only a few times. The chain has TRBV20-1 and TRBJ2-1; D not certain. Germline loops: CDR1 DFQATT, CDR2 SNEGSKA (reference sequence). The CDR3 runs 13 residues. V shed 3 bases and J shed 4 bases, with 10 bases lying between them. The CDR3 DNA reads as TGCAGTGCTAGGGTGATGAGATACAATGAGCAGTTCTTC. It encodes CSARVMRYNEQFF.

A single count supports this clonotype. The chain is built from TRBV28 and TRBJ1-1; D unresolved. The V gene's germline CDR1 is MDHEN and CDR2 SYDVKM. Trimming took off 1 base at V and 1 base at J, with 4 bases between the two ends. The CDR3 loop spans 13 amino acids. The CDR3 protein is CASSLSKNTEAFF. The DNA of the CDR3 is TGTGCCAGCAGTTTATCCAAGAACACTGAAGCTTTCTTT.

This clonotype turned up a few times. V and J are TRBV29-1 and TRBJ2-3, with 7 positions matching TRBD2. The ends lost 6 bases at V and 2 bases at J; junction bases unmatched: 5. The CDR3 length is 13 residues. In germline, CDR1 is SQVTM, CDR2 ANQGSEA. CDR3 amino acids: CSVRGEYTDTQYF. The CDR3 coding sequence is TGCAGCGTACGGGGGGAGTACACAGATACGCAGTATTTT.

This clonotype came up a few times. The gene calls are TRBV6-1 and TRBJ1-1; a possible D gene is TRBD1 (5 bases). Germline CDR1 reads MNHNS; CDR2 reads SASEGT. The CDR3 has 15 residues. The V end was cut by 6 bases, the J end by 3 bases, with 17 bases between. In DNA form, the CDR3 reads TGTGCCAGCAGGAAACTCGACAGTATGGACACTGAAGCTTTCTTT. Protein sequence: CASRKLDSMDTEAFF.

This chain uses TRBV5-1 with TRBJ2-1; TRBD1 or TRBD2 may be the D gene (5 bases each). This CDR3 spans 14 amino acids. Germline CDR1 is SGHRS and CDR2 is YFSETQ. V was shortened by 8 bases and J by 4 bases, with 16 bases between the two germline ends. CDR3 in amino acids: CASSPGPFYNEQFF. The CDR3 DNA reads TGCGCCAGTTCCCCGGGGCCCTTTTACAATGAGCAGTTCTTC.

This clonotype came up a few times. The V and J genes are TRBV20-1 and TRBJ2-7; 11 positions agree with TRBD1. CDR3 length equals 13 residues. With V trimmed by 5 bases and J by 4 bases, 4 bases remained unmatched. Per the germline V gene, CDR1 is DFQATT and CDR2 is SNEGSKA (reference sequence). In DNA form, the CDR3 reads TGCAGTGCTTTGGACAGGGGGCCGTACGAGCAGTACTTC. Protein sequence: CSALDRGPYEQYF.

J is TRBJ1-1 and V is TRBV5-1; 7 positions agree with TRBD1. V trimming: 4 bases; J trimming: 10 bases; junction bases outside the gene matches: 10. Germline V gives CDR1 SGHRS, CDR2 YFSETQ. There are 13 residues in the CDR3. DNA for the CDR3: TGCGCCAGCAGCCCGGAGACAGGGATACGAGCTTTCTTT. Its protein is CASSPETGIRAFF.

This clonotype was counted between two and nine times. The V and J genes are TRBV7-2 and TRBJ2-5; TRBD2 might be the D (6 bases). In germline, CDR1 is SGHTA, CDR2 FQGNSA. Trimming took off 0 bases at V and 0 bases at J, with 14 bases between the two ends. The CDR3 is made up of 17 amino acids. CDR3 amino acids: CASSLAPSTGDQETQYF. For the CDR3, the DNA is TGTGCCAGCAGCTTAGCACCATCCACGGGGGACCAAGAGACCCAGTACTTC.

This clonotype was observed a few times. The chain is built from TRBV12-3 or TRBV12-4 and TRBJ1-1, with TRBD1 identical over 7 bases. This CDR3 is 14 amino acids long. Trimming at V came to 6 bases and at J to 5 bases, leaving 9 bases not matched to a gene. This CDR3 reads CASSSQNRGTEAFF. CDR3 bases: TGTGCCAGCAGCAGTCAGAACAGGGGTACTGAAGCTTTCTTT.

This clonotype was picked up a small number of times. The rearrangement joins TRBV9 to TRBJ2-7; 10 bases fit TRBD2. The V gene end was trimmed by 3 bases and the J gene end by 2 bases; junction bases not matched to a gene: 2. This CDR3 is 14 amino acids long. Germline loops: CDR1 SGDLS, CDR2 YYNGEE. CDR3 protein: CASSDGTSAYEQYF. As DNA, the CDR3 is TGTGCCAGCAGCGATGGGACTAGCGCCTACGAGCAGTACTTC.

This chain joins TRBV6-6 and TRBJ1-5, with D possibly being TRBD1 (6 bases). The germline gives CDR1 MNHNY, CDR2 SVGAGI (reference sequence). Trimming removed 6 bases at V and 5 bases at J, with 11 bases between. The CDR3 has 13 residues. Here the CDR3 reads CASSQGGDQPQHF. CDR3 nucleotide sequence: TGTGCCAGCAGCCAAGGGGGGGATCAGCCCCAGCATTTT.

The chain links TRBV11-2 to TRBJ2-7; D is uncertain. V was cut by 0 bases and J by 3 bases, with 6 bases left in between. CDR1 SGHAT and CDR2 FQNNGV come from the germline V gene. The CDR3 length is 13 residues. The CDR3 nucleotides read TGTGCCAGCAGCTTAGAAGCGATCTACGAGCAGTACTTC. Translated, it gives CASSLEAIYEQYF.

This clonotype was seen more than once but under ten times. The genes are TRBV7-8 and TRBJ1-5, with D tentatively TRBD1 (5 bases). The germline V gene encodes CDR1 SGHVS and CDR2 FQNEAQ. The CDR3 length is 15 residues. V lost 3 bases to trimming and J lost 3 bases, with 12 bases between them. The CDR3 nucleotides read TGTGCCAGCAGCTTGGGCAGGGCCTTCAATCAGCCCCAGCATTTT. It yields the protein CASSLGRAFNQPQHF.

This clonotype was counted a few times. The chain recombines TRBV29-1 with TRBJ1-5; TRBD1 agrees at 8 bases. The CDR3 has 13 residues. CDR1 SQVTM and CDR2 ANQGSEA come from the germline V gene. The J segment lost 6 bases and the V segment lost 5 bases, leaving 6 bases of the junction unmatched. The CDR3 region has the DNA TGCAGCGTTCAAGGGCAGGGGGCTCAGCCCCAGCATTTT. Translated, it gives CSVQGQGAQPQHF.

This clonotype was detected once. This chain connects TRBV7-9 to TRBJ2-1; 8 bases line up with TRBD2. Germline V gives CDR1 SEHNR, CDR2 FQNEAQ (reference sequence). The CDR3 spans 16 residues. V shed 2 bases, J shed 6 bases, and the junction held 9 bases outside the gene matches. The CDR3 region is CASSLRVQRERNEQFF. CDR3 in DNA: TGTGCCAGCAGCTTAAGGGTCCAGCGGGAGCGCAATGAGCAGTTCTTC.

In its sample, this clonotype was seen a few times. V and J are TRBV28 and TRBJ2-1; a weak D match, TRBD2 (5 bases). Germline V gene sequence: CDR1 MDHEN, CDR2 SYDVKM. V was trimmed by 1 base and J by 8 bases, leaving 9 bases between them. This CDR3 has 13 amino acids. DNA for the CDR3: TGTGCCAGCAGTTTATCCGCGGGCTATGAGCAGTTCTTC. Translation: CASSLSAGYEQFF.

This clonotype was picked up a small number of times. The rearrangement uses TRBV28 and TRBJ2-3; TRBD2 aligns across 15 bases. J gave up 4 bases and V 1 base, and 9 bases lay outside the gene matches. This CDR3 region has 19 residues. Germline assignment: CDR1 MDHEN and CDR2 SYDVKM. The CDR3 is CASSLFWTSGRAGADTQYF. The CDR3 nucleotides are TGTGCCAGCAGTTTATTTTGGACTAGCGGGAGGGCCGGCGCAGATACGCAGTATTTT. Looking up the rest from reference TRBV28 and TRBJ2-3 gives the full variable domain: DVKVTQSSRYLVKRTGEKVFLECVQDMDHENMFWYRQDPGLGLRLIYFSYDVKMKEKGDIPEGYSVSREKKERFSLILESASTNQTSMYLCASSLFWTSGRAGADTQYFGPGTRLTVL.

This clonotype was picked up a small number of times. The rearrangement links TRBV6-1 to TRBJ2-7; TRBD1 matches at 8 bases. This CDR3 region has 15 residues. Germline CDR1 and CDR2: MNHNS and SASEGT. V was pared by 6 bases and J by 0 bases, with 7 bases of the junction left unmatched. CDR3 residues: CASSPRGPRSYEQYF. The DNA of the CDR3 is TGTGCCAGCAGCCCCAGGGGGCCCCGCTCCTACGAGCAGTACTTC.

This clonotype was counted a few times. This chain links TRBV7-2 with TRBJ2-1; D possibly corresponds to TRBD2 (6 bases). Trimming pared 3 bases from V and 8 bases from J, leaving 11 bases between. Germline V lookup: CDR1 SGHTA, CDR2 FQGNSA. This CDR3 contains 13 residues. The CDR3 is CASSFEGGYEQFF. The CDR3 region has the DNA TGTGCCAGCAGCTTCGAGGGAGGTTATGAGCAGTTCTTC.

The V call is TRBV19, the J call TRBJ2-1, with D possibly TRBD2 on 5 matching bases. The CDR3 extends over 14 amino acids. Germline V gene lookup returns CDR1 LNHDA and CDR2 SQIVND (reference sequence). V lost 3 bases, J lost 1 base, and 7 bases lay in between. The CDR3 DNA is TGTGCCAGTAGTATTCTAGCATCCTACAATGAGCAGTTCTTC. This gives the protein CASSILASYNEQFF.

This clonotype has a count of ten or more. The chain combines TRBV12-3 or TRBV12-4 with TRBJ2-4; D not certain. The CDR3 length is 13 residues. Trimming removed 4 bases at V and 11 bases at J, with 15 bases between. The CDR3 bases are TGTGCCAGCAGTTCAAGGTCGGCGTCAGTTCAGTACTTC. This translates into CASSSRSASVQYF.

This clonotype turned up a few times. The chain recombines TRBV11-2 with TRBJ1-6; D might be TRBD1 (6 bases). V was trimmed by 0 bases and J by 9 bases, leaving 12 bases between them. The germline V gene encodes CDR1 SGHAT and CDR2 FQNNGV. The CDR3 contains 15 residues. CDR3 DNA sequence: TGTGCCAGCAGCTTAGAGTCCAGGGGAGGTTCACCCCTCCACTTT. Translating gives CASSLESRGGSPLHF. The full variable domain, its missing parts supplied by reference TRBV11-2 and TRBJ1-6, is EAGVAQSPRYKIIEKRQSVAFWCNPISGHATLYWYQQILGQGPKLLIQFQNNGVVDDSQLPKDRFSAERLKGVDSTLKIQPAKLEDSAVYLCASSLESRGGSPLHFGNGTRLTVT.

The gene calls are TRBV5-1 and TRBJ2-6; the match to TRBD1 covers 8 bases. Unmatched junction bases numbered 4, after V lost 6 bases and J lost 2 bases. The CDR3 length is 15 residues. Germline V gives CDR1 SGHRS, CDR2 YFSETQ. The DNA for the CDR3 is TGCGCCAGCACGGAGACAGGGGCTGGGGCCAACGTCCTGACTTTC. Translation: CASTETGAGANVLTF.

The DNA of the CDR3 is TGTGCCAGCAGTTCCCGGACTAGCGGGAGGAGACCCTCCTACGAGCAGTACTTC. This encodes CASSSRTSGRRPSYEQYF. The chain links TRBV28 to TRBJ2-7; 14 nucleotides agree with TRBD2. There are 18 residues in the CDR3. The germline V gene has CDR1 MDHEN and CDR2 SYDVKM. Trimming at V came to 4 bases and at J to 0 bases, leaving 8 bases not matched to a gene.

The sample holds many counts of this clonotype. This chain joins TRBV29-1 and TRBJ2-3; the D gene could be TRBD1 or TRBD2 (6 bases each). The CDR3 totals 14 residues. Germline-derived CDR1 and CDR2 are SQVTM and ANQGSEA. Trimming left V 8 bases short and J 5 bases short, with 20 bases between. The CDR3 nucleotides are TGCAGCTATCCCCGGGGGCTAGGAGGAGATACGCAGTATTTT. As protein: CSYPRGLGGDTQYF.